The clone carrying this T cell receptor beta chain was observed a single time. Its antigen remains unknown. CDR1 and CDR2 (germline): KGHSH, LQKENI. The CDR3 covers 16 residues. V was clipped by 3 bases and J by 4 bases, with 16 bases between them. The study ran its PCR with 60 Vbeta and 13 Jbeta primers. Data came from immunoSEQ multiplex PCR; TCRdb stores just in-frame clones and leaves some out. The sample has some 130,000 clones, 77% seen once; the top ten hold roughly 2%. This record belongs to a study of cytomegalovirus exposure and HLA in healthy donors. Findings and caveats of the study: The study listed roughly 160 cytomegalovirus-associated TCR beta chains.

The clonotype comes from a man aged 25-40 years in good health and CMV-seronegative. The chain recombines TRBV18 with TRBJ1-5, with a possible D match to TRBD1 (6 bases). The sequencing sample was made of PBMCs. The CDR3 DNA reads as TGTGCCAGCTCACCTCCAGGGACAAGGACTAATCAGCCCCAGCATTTT. It codes for CASSPPGTRTNQPQHF.